This T cell receptor (beta chain) was recorded in a study of T cells in Graves' hyperthyroidism and ophthalmopathy. Study-level findings and limits: A 13 V-J signature model discriminated ophthalmopathy versus stable hyperthyroidism. Most thyroid-expanded clonotypes above 0.001 were also found in blood.

Patients were excluded for uncontrolled infection, other autoimmune disease, pregnancy or lactation. Fresh peripheral blood, approximately 9.1 ml, was the source of the PBMCs. Amplification yielded TCR beta CDR3 regions, with RNA transcripts as the source. Carried out on the TCR CDR3, a first-round RT-PCR used the HTBI primer set. Via MiXCR, TCRdb re-called the multiplex PCR reads, giving one row per CDR3 protein. The top ten clones hold around 17% of a sample with a few hundred thousand distinct CDR3 sequences, 17% of them seen once. This clonotype was seen ten or more times. The antigen is undetermined. CDR3 size: 15 residues. V was clipped by 10 bases and J by 0 bases, with 18 bases between them. Per germline, CDR1 SNHLY and CDR2 FYNNEI.

Sequenced material: blood. The TCR comes from a woman between 18 and 29 years old with Graves' ophthalmopathy. The chain uses TRBV2 and TRBJ1-1; a possible D gene is TRBD1 (5 bases). CDR3 sequence (DNA): TGTGCCATACGATCCTGGGGCTCCATGAACACTGAAGCTTTCTTT. Amino acid sequence: CAIRSWGSMNTEAFF. Filled out from reference TRBV2 and TRBJ1-1, the complete variable domain reads EPEVTQTPSHQVTQMGQEVILRCVPISNHLYFYWYRQILGQKVEFLVSFYNNEISEKSEIFDDQFSVERPDGSNFTLKIRSTKLEDSAMYFCAIRSWGSMNTEAFFGQGTRLTVV.